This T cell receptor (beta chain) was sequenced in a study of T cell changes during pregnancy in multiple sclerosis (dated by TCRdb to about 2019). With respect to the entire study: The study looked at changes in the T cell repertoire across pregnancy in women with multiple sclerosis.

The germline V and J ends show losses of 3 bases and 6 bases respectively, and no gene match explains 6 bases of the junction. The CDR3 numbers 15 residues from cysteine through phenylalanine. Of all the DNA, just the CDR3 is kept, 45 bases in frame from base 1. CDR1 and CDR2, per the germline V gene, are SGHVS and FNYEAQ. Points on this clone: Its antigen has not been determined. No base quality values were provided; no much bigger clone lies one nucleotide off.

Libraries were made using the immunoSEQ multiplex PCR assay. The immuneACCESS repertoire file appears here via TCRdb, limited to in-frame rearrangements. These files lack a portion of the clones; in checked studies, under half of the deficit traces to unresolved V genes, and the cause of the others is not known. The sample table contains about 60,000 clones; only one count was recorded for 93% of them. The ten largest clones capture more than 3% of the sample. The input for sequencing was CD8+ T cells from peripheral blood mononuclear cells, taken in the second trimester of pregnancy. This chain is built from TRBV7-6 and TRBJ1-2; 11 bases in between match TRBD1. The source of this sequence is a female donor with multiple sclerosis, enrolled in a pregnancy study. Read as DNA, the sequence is TGTGCCAGCAGCTTCGCCCTGGGACAGGGGGATGGCTACACCTTC. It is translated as CASSFALGQGDGYTF.